Each of the 28 T cell receptor beta chains below was sequenced from the same sample in a study of blood T cells in healthy people across ages. Together with a sample-barcoded 5' primer, a J-beta primer mix was included in a second PCR lasting about 7 to 12 cycles. TCRdb reprocessed the 5' RACE reads with MiXCR, giving one entry per CDR3 protein. The data show approximately 1.5 million distinct CDR3 sequences, 40% to 45% seen once. Material for sequencing was blood. The receptors come from a woman aged 18-29 years in good health.

This clonotype was detected only a few times. J is TRBJ1-1 and V is TRBV9; maybe TRBD1 (5 bases). This CDR3 has 15 amino acids. V lost 0 bases to trimming and J lost 0 bases, with 9 bases between them. Germline V gene lookup returns CDR1 SGDLS and CDR2 YYNGEE. The CDR3 loop reads CASSVGGNMNTEAFF. CDR3 nucleotides: TGTGCCAGCAGCGTAGGGGGGAACATGAACACTGAAGCTTTCTTT.

To note about this clonotype: The germline gene is not matched at one end of the junction; a read error may be the cause. The chain carries TRBV5-1 and TRBJ1-2; D perhaps matches TRBD1 (5 bases). CDR1 is SGHRS and CDR2 is YFSETQ in the germline V gene. The CDR3 loop spans 14 amino acids. CDR3: CASSLGQGADGYTF. The CDR3 DNA reads TGTGCCAGCAGCTTAGGCCAAGGGGCCGATGGCTACACCTTC.

This clonotype was counted a few times. The V gene is TRBV12-3 or TRBV12-4, the J gene TRBJ2-1; 7 nucleotides line up with TRBD2. This CDR3 has 18 residues. The V gene end was trimmed by 1 base and the J gene end by 9 bases; junction bases not matched to a gene: 18. The CDR3 sequence is CASSLGTTLATGPVEQFF. As DNA, the CDR3 is TGTGCCAGCAGTTTAGGGACTACACTAGCGACCGGCCCAGTTGAGCAGTTCTTC.

CDR3 sequence: CASSLVAGIGTDTQYF. In DNA form, the CDR3 reads TGCGCCAGCAGCTTGGTAGCAGGGATCGGCACAGATACGCAGTATTTT. J is TRBJ2-3 and V is TRBV5-1, with D perhaps TRBD1 (5 bases). V lost 0 bases and J 1 base, leaving 12 bases between the germline ends. CDR3 size: 16 residues. CDR1 and CDR2 (germline): SGHRS, YFSETQ.

The rearrangement uses TRBV14 and TRBJ1-1; D call uncertain. Germline-derived CDR1 and CDR2 are SGHDN and FVKESK. The V and J ends lost 4 bases and 4 bases respectively, with 10 bases between them. This CDR3 is 13 amino acids long. CDR3 protein: CASSLLQGTEAFF. Written as DNA, the CDR3 is TGTGCCAGCAGCCTCCTACAAGGCACTGAAGCTTTCTTT.

The chain links TRBV5-6 to TRBJ2-5, with 7 bases lining up with TRBD1. Germline-derived CDR1 and CDR2 are SGHDT and YYEEEE. Losses at the gene ends were 0 bases for V and 2 bases for J; bases not matched to a gene: 4. This CDR3 comprises 15 residues. The DNA of the CDR3 is TGTGCCAGCAGCTTGGTGGGACAGCATCAAGAGACCCAGTACTTC. Translation: CASSLVGQHQETQYF.

CDR3 DNA sequence: TGTGCCAGCAGCCAAGATTCCGGGACAGTACCTGAGCAGTACTTC. The encoded protein is CASSQDSGTVPEQYF. This chain links TRBV4-2 with TRBJ2-5; 7 nucleotides match TRBD1. The CDR3 has 15 amino acids. The germline gives CDR1 LGHNA, CDR2 YNFKEQ. Unmatched junction bases numbered 12, after V lost 0 bases and J lost 11 bases.

V and J are TRBV4-1 and TRBJ2-1; no clear D gene. Near its end, the DNA agrees better with TRBJ2-7, so the J call may be wrong. Germline CDR1 MGHRA, CDR2 YSYEKL. The CDR3 runs 15 residues. CDR3 sequence: CASSQHPESYNEQYF. CDR3 DNA sequence: TGCGCCAGCAGCCAGCATCCCGAATCCTACAATGAGCAGTACTTC.

The genes are TRBV5-8 and TRBJ2-1; TRBD2 aligns across 9 bases. The J call may be faulty, since TRBJ2-7 better matches the DNA end. CDR1 is SGHTS and CDR2 is YDEGEE in the germline V gene. This CDR3 contains 15 residues. Here the CDR3 DNA reads TGTGCCAGCAGCCGTAGCGGGAGTGGGTACAATGAGCAGTACTTC. Translation: CASSRSGSGYNEQYF.

The J gene is TRBJ2-1, the V gene TRBV10-3; D is undetermined. Between the trimmed V and J ends, which lost 5 bases and 4 bases, there was a span of 12 bases. Germline V gene lookup returns CDR1 ENHRY and CDR2 SYGVKD. The CDR3 spans 14 residues. The CDR3 here is CAISRGVGYNEQFF. The CDR3 nucleotides read TGTGCCATCAGTCGAGGTGTGGGTTACAATGAGCAGTTCTTC.

A word on this clonotype: A much larger clone lies one base from this, so it may be a read error. The chain has TRBV29-1 and TRBJ1-1, with a tentative D call TRBD1 (5 bases). Germline V gene data show CDR1 as SQVTM and CDR2 as ANQGSEA. CDR3 length: 13 amino acids. V was cut by 4 bases and J by 4 bases, with 13 bases left in between. In DNA form, the CDR3 reads TGCAGCGTTGTGGGACGGGGGACCACTGAAGCTTTCTTT. Its translation is CSVVGRGTTEAFF.

This clonotype occurred a few times. The rearrangement links TRBV5-1 to TRBJ2-5; D not resolved. The CDR3 has 16 amino acids. Germline assignment: CDR1 SGHRS and CDR2 YFSETQ. Trimming shortened V by 0 bases and J by 4 bases, and 16 bases separated the two germline ends. CDR3 coding DNA: TGCGCCAGCAGCTTGGGGTCGGGCCCTTGGACAGAGACCCAGTACTTC. As protein: CASSLGSGPWTETQYF. Variable domain in full (rest from reference TRBV5-1 and TRBJ2-5): KAGVTQTPRYLIKTRGQQVTLSCSPISGHRSVSWYQQTPGQGLQFLFEYFSETQRNKGNFPGRFSGRQFSNSRSEMNVSTLELGDSALYLCASSLGSGPWTETQYFGPGTRLLVL.

The rearrangement joins TRBV29-1 to TRBJ2-5, with TRBD1 matching 8 bases. Germline trimming cut 3 bases from V and 5 bases from J; bases unmatched to any gene: 5. The CDR3 contains 13 residues. CDR1 is SQVTM, CDR2 ANQGSEA, per germline. CDR3 residues: CSVDPGQVETQYF. The DNA of the CDR3 is TGCAGCGTTGATCCGGGACAGGTGGAGACCCAGTACTTC.

This clonotype was counted a few times. The V call is TRBV29-1, the J call TRBJ2-7; 16 positions match TRBD2. Germline V gene sequence: CDR1 SQVTM, CDR2 ANQGSEA. V lost 7 bases and J lost 2; bases outside the gene matches: 14. The CDR3 spans 18 residues. CDR3 in DNA: TGCAGCGCTACTACCGGGACTAGCGGGGGGGCAATGGCCTACGAGCAGTACTTC. Translated: CSATTGTSGGAMAYEQYF.

A note on this clonotype: The junction shows a germline mismatch at one end, possibly a read error. The rearrangement uses TRBV5-6 and TRBJ2-5, with TRBD2 matching over 7 bases. The length of the CDR3 is 13 residues. Per the germline V gene, CDR1 is SGHDT and CDR2 is YYEEEE. The DNA for the CDR3 is TGTGCCGGCAGCTTTGCTAGCGGAGAGACCCAGTACTTC. This sequence encodes CAGSFASGETQYF.

The V call is TRBV13, the J call TRBJ1-2, with D possibly matching TRBD1 (5 bases). Germline V CDR1 and CDR2: PRHDT, FYEKMQ (reference sequence). CDR3 length equals 13 residues. V shed 6 bases and J shed 5 bases, with 13 bases lying between them. The CDR3 nucleotides read TGTGCCAGCAGTACGGACACCCAATATGGCTACACCTTC. This encodes CASSTDTQYGYTF.

This clonotype appeared many times. The chain combines TRBV12-3 or TRBV12-4 with TRBJ1-1, with no clear D. The CDR3 covers 13 residues. The V and J ends lost 5 bases and 1 base respectively, with 8 bases between them. The CDR3 here is CASSRRENTEAFF. The CDR3 DNA follows: TGTGCCAGCAGTCGACGGGAGAACACTGAAGCTTTCTTT.

The genes are TRBV7-9 and TRBJ2-7, with D uncertain. The CDR3 has 17 residues. V was pared by 2 bases and J by 5 bases, with 22 bases between. In germline, CDR1 is SEHNR, CDR2 FQNEAQ (reference sequence). In nucleotides, the CDR3 is TGTGCCAGCAGCTTAAGATCTGTGGGCGGCGAGAACCACGAGCAGTACTTC. Encoded protein: CASSLRSVGGENHEQYF. The full variable domain, with the rest looked up from reference TRBV7-9 and TRBJ2-7, is DTGVSQNPRHKITKRGQNVTFRCDPISEHNRLYWYRQTLGQGPEFLTYFQNEAQLEKSRLLSDRFSAERPKGSFSTLEIQRTEQGDSAMYLCASSLRSVGGENHEQYFGPGTRLTVT.

The V and J genes are TRBV4-3 and TRBJ1-5, with D maybe TRBD1 (6 bases). Per the germline V gene, CDR1 is LGHNA and CDR2 is YSLEER. V was trimmed by 5 bases and J by 5 bases, leaving 22 bases between them. CDR3 length: 17 amino acids. CDR3 nucleotides: TGCGCCAGCAGCAAAGTAGCCCCCAGGGGTGGCTATCAGCCCCAGCATTTT. Its translation: CASSKVAPRGGYQPQHF.

In this sample, this clonotype turned up a few times. J is TRBJ2-3 and V is TRBV4-3; a weak D match, TRBD2 (5 bases). This CDR3 has 16 residues. CDR1 is LGHNA, CDR2 YSLEER, per germline. The germline V and J ends were trimmed by 2 bases and 2 bases, with 14 bases remaining between them. This chain's CDR3 is CASSQRRLAATDTQYF. The CDR3 DNA reads TGCGCCAGCAGCCAAAGACGCCTAGCAGCCACAGATACGCAGTATTTT.

The chain combines TRBV7-9 with TRBJ2-3, with D possibly being TRBD2 (6 bases). CDR3 size: 15 residues. Trimming cost V 1 base and J 5 bases, with 13 bases left between them. Germline V gene sequence: CDR1 SEHNR, CDR2 FQNEAQ (reference sequence). The CDR3 protein is CASSLVGGSEDTQYF. The CDR3 bases are TGTGCCAGCAGCTTAGTTGGAGGGAGTGAAGATACGCAGTATTTT.

For this clonotype: This may be a read error: a much more frequent sequence differs by one nucleotide. The V and J genes are TRBV2 and TRBJ1-1, with D possibly matching TRBD1 (6 bases). This CDR3 comprises 13 residues. V dropped 6 bases and J dropped 1 base, with 9 bases sitting between them. CDR1 SNHLY and CDR2 FYNNEI come from the germline V gene. Written as DNA, the CDR3 is TGTGCCAGCAGGGCACAGGGGAACACTGAAGCTTTCTTT. It yields the protein CASRAQGNTEAFF.

Comment on this clonotype: Relative to the germline gene, one junction end is altered; a read error may explain this. The chain uses TRBV20-1 and TRBJ2-1; 7 nucleotides match TRBD2. This CDR3 has 15 amino acids. Germline V CDR1 and CDR2: DFQATT, SNEGSKA (reference sequence). The CDR3 loop is CSAHLSGRSYNVQFF. The CDR3 nucleotides are TGCAGTGCCCACCTTAGCGGGCGCTCCTACAATGTGCAGTTCTTC.

The chain combines TRBV20-1 with TRBJ2-1, with D possibly called TRBD1 or TRBD2 (6 bases each). The DNA end lines up better with TRBJ2-7; the J call may be wrong. CDR3 length: 15 amino acids. Germline loops: CDR1 DFQATT, CDR2 SNEGSKA (reference sequence). The CDR3, as DNA: TGCAGTGCTAGAGAAGGGGGGACCGCCTACAATGAGCAGTACTTC. It codes for CSAREGGTAYNEQYF.

The chain joins TRBV18 to TRBJ1-5, with unresolved D. Germline V CDR1 and CDR2: KGHSH, LQKENI. The CDR3 consists of 13 residues. Trimming shortened V by 0 bases and J by 11 bases, and 11 bases separated the two germline ends. The CDR3 here is CASSPPDIETQHF. CDR3 nucleotide sequence: TGTGCCAGCTCACCACCCGACATCGAGACCCAGCATTTT.

This clonotype was detected only a few times. A much larger clone lies a single base off, so this may be a read error. The chain combines TRBV20-1 with TRBJ1-6; D is possibly TRBD1 (6 bases). The CDR3 is 15 residues long. Germline CDR1 reads DFQATT; CDR2 reads SNEGSKA (reference sequence). CDR3 bases: TGCAGTGCTCCACAGGGCCTAACCGATAATTCACCCCCCCACTTT. Its translation: CSAPQGLTDNSPPHF.

This clonotype was counted only a few times. The chain has TRBV7-2 and TRBJ2-1; 8 positions agree with TRBD2. Germline CDR1 is SGHTA and CDR2 is FQGNSA. Trimming at V came to 3 bases and at J to 7 bases, leaving 8 bases not matched to a gene. This CDR3 spans 15 amino acids. Here the CDR3 reads CASSFRLARGNEQFF. The CDR3 coding sequence is TGTGCCAGCAGCTTCCGACTAGCGCGGGGAAATGAGCAGTTCTTC.

The chain employs TRBV28 and TRBJ2-7; 12 bases fit TRBD2. V gave up 3 bases and J gave up 7 bases; unmatched junction bases: 10. This CDR3 has 16 amino acids. Germline V CDR1 and CDR2: MDHEN, SYDVKM. This CDR3 reads CASSFRLAGERNEQYF. Here the CDR3 DNA reads TGTGCCAGCAGTTTCCGACTAGCGGGAGAAAGGAATGAGCAGTACTTC.